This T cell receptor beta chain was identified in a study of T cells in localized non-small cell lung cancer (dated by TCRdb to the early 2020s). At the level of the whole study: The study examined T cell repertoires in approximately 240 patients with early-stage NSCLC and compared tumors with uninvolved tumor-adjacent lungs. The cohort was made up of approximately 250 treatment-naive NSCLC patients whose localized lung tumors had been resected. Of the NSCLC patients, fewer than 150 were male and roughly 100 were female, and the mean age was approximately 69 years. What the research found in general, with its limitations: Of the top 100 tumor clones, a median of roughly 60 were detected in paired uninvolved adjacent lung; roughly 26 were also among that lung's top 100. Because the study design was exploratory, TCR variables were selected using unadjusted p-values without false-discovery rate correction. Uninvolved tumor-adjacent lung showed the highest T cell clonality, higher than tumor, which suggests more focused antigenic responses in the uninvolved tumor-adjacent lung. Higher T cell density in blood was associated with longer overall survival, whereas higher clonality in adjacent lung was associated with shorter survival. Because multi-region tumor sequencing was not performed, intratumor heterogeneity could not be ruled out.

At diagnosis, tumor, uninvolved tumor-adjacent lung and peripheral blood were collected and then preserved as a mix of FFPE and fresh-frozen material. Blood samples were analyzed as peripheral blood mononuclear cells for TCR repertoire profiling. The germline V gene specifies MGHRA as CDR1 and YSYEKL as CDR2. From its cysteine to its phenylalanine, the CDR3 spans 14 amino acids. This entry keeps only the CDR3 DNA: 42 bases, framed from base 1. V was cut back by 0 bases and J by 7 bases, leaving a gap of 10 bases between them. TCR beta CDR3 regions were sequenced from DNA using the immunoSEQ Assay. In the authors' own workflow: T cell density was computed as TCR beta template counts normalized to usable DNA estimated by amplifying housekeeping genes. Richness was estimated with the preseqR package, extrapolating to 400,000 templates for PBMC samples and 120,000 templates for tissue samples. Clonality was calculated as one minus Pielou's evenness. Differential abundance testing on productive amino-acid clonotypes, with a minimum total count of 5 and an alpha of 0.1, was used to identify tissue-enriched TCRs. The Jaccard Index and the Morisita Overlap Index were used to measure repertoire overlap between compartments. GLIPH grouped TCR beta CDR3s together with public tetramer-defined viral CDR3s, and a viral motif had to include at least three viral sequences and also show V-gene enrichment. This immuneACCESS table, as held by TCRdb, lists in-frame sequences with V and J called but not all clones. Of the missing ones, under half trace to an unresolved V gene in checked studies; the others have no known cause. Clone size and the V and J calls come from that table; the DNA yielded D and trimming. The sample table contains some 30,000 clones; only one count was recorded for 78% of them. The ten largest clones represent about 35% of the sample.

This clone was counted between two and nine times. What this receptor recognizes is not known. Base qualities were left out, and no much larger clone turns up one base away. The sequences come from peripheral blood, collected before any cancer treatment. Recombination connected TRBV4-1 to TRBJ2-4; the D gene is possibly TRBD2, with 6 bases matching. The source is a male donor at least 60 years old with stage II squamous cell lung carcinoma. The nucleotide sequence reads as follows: TGCGCCAGCAGCCAAGATGATGGGGGGAACATTCAGTACTTC. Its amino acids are CASSQDDGGNIQYF.